The 21 T cell receptor beta chains reported below all come from one sample, sequenced in a study of cytomegalovirus exposure and HLA in healthy donors. PCR was performed using 60 Vbeta and 13 Jbeta primers. TCRdb's table, derived via immunoSEQ multiplex PCR, lists solely in-frame clones and lacks some. The sample shows tens of thousands of clones, about 68% of them seen only once. The sequenced sample consisted of PBMCs. The receptors were sampled from a human donor in good health.

The CDR3, as DNA: TGTGCCAGCAGTTTTTACTCACTGGACACCGGGGAGCTGTTTTTT. Translation: CASSFYSLDTGELFF. The chain carries TRBV27 and TRBJ2-2; D gene ambiguous. Germline lookup yields CDR1 MNHEY and CDR2 SMNVEV (reference sequence). The CDR3 runs 15 residues. Trimming stripped 3 bases from V and 3 bases from J, with 11 bases between.

V and J are TRBV11-3 and TRBJ1-5; D is unresolved. The germline V and J ends were trimmed by 0 bases and 9 bases, with 6 bases remaining between them. There are 12 residues in the CDR3. Germline values: CDR1 SGHNT, CDR2 YENEEA. This CDR3 is CASSLEGGPQHF. In DNA, the CDR3 is TGTGCCAGCAGCTTAGAAGGAGGGCCCCAGCATTTT.

This sequence joins TRBV4-1 and TRBJ1-2; no clear D. The CDR3 totals 18 residues. CDR1 and CDR2 (germline): MGHRA, YSYEKL. Between the trimmed V and J ends, which lost 0 bases and 4 bases, there was a span of 21 bases. CDR3 in amino acids: CASSQDRVYQLNSYGYTF. CDR3 sequence (DNA): TGCGCCAGCAGCCAAGATCGGGTTTATCAGCTTAACTCCTATGGCTACACCTTC.

This clone appeared a few times. This rearrangement joins TRBV7-6 to TRBJ2-3; tentatively, D is TRBD2 (6 bases). This CDR3 has 12 amino acids. Germline V lookup: CDR1 SGHVS, CDR2 FNYEAQ. V was clipped by 8 bases and J by 0 bases, with 6 bases between them. The CDR3 nucleotides are TGTGCCAGCGGGACTAGCACAGATACGCAGTATTTT. Its translation is CASGTSTDTQYF.

This clone was counted a few times. The V gene is TRBV11-3, the J gene TRBJ1-1, with a weak D call TRBD1 (5 bases). The CDR3 length is 15 residues. Trimming took 5 bases from V and 4 from J, leaving 17 bases between them. Germline V gene lookup returns CDR1 SGHNT and CDR2 YENEEA. The CDR3 is CASSLRRAGGTEAFF. CDR3 DNA: TGTGCCAGCAGCCTACGTCGAGCGGGGGGCACTGAAGCTTTCTTT.

This chain connects TRBV20-1 to TRBJ2-3; no definite D call. The CDR3 loop spans 11 amino acids. V was trimmed by 1 base and J by 6 bases, leaving 5 bases between them. The germline CDR1 and CDR2 sequences are DFQATT and SNEGSKA (reference sequence). The CDR3 bases are TGCAGTGCTAGAGTCGGGGATACGCAGTATTTT. This gives the protein CSARVGDTQYF.

The rearrangement uses TRBV13 and TRBJ2-7; 10 positions agree with TRBD2. CDR3 length: 15 residues. Germline CDR1 and CDR2: PRHDT and FYEKMQ (reference sequence). Trimming took 2 bases from V and 5 from J; bases not matched to a gene: 6. CDR3 nucleotide sequence: TGTGCCAGCAGCTTAAGCGGGGGGGCATCCGACGAGCAGTACTTC. Translated, it gives CASSLSGGASDEQYF.

V usage is TRBV11-3 and J usage is TRBJ2-7, with 8 bases fitting TRBD1. Per the germline V gene, CDR1 is SGHNT and CDR2 is YENEEA. The V and J ends lost 5 bases and 2 bases, in that order; junction bases with no gene match: 11. The CDR3 runs to 16 residues. Written as DNA, the CDR3 is TGTGCCAGCAGCCACCTTGGACAGGGAGTCCCCTACGAGCAGTACTTC. This gives the protein CASSHLGQGVPYEQYF.

This clone appeared a single time. The CDR3 coding sequence is TGTGCCAGCAGCTTGATATCGAACACCGGGGAGCTGTTTTTT. Translating it yields CASSLISNTGELFF. The rearrangement links TRBV5-4 to TRBJ2-2; D remains unclear. This CDR3 is 14 amino acids long. V lost 1 base, J lost 0 bases, and 4 bases lay in between. Germline CDR1 SGHNT, CDR2 YYREEE (reference sequence). The entire variable domain, with the rest obtained from reference TRBV5-4 and TRBJ2-2, is as follows: ETGVTQSPTHLIKTRGQQVTLRCSSQSGHNTVSWYQQALGQGPQFIFQYYREEENGRGNFPPRFSGLQFPNYSSELNVNALELDDSALYLCASSLISNTGELFFGEGSRLTVL.

The chain is built from TRBV4-2 and TRBJ2-3; 7 bases agree with TRBD1. CDR1 and CDR2 from the germline V gene are LGHNA and YNFKEQ. The CDR3 runs 15 residues. V gave up 1 base and J gave up 1 base; unmatched junction bases: 2. CDR3 nucleotide sequence: TGTGCCAGCAGCCAAGTAGGGGGCGGCACAGATACGCAGTATTTT. Protein product: CASSQVGGGTDTQYF.

In this sample, this clone turned up a few times. The V and J genes are TRBV7-9 and TRBJ2-6; 9 bases fit TRBD1. V shed 7 bases and J 3 bases; nucleotides not matched to a gene: 16. The germline V gene has CDR1 SEHNR and CDR2 FQNEAQ (reference sequence). The CDR3 loop spans 19 amino acids. The DNA for the CDR3 is TGTGCCAGCACCCGTCAGGTGGGGACAGGGTTTAATGGGGCCAACGTCCTGACTTTC. Encoded protein: CASTRQVGTGFNGANVLTF. The entire variable domain, with the rest obtained from reference TRBV7-9 and TRBJ2-6, is as follows: DTGVSQNPRHKITKRGQNVTFRCDPISEHNRLYWYRQTLGQGPEFLTYFQNEAQLEKSRLLSDRFSAERPKGSFSTLEIQRTEQGDSAMYLCASTRQVGTGFNGANVLTFGAGSRLTVL.

As regards this clone: Compared with germline, one end of the junction differs, possibly owing to a read error. The chain carries TRBV7-2 and TRBJ1-2; TRBD1 is a possible D gene (6 bases). Germline V lookup: CDR1 SGHTA, CDR2 FQGNSA. The CDR3 is made up of 14 amino acids. The DNA for the CDR3 is TGTGCCAGCAGCTTAGGGATGACAGGAAATGGCTACAACTTC. It specifies CASSLGMTGNGYNF.

The chain uses TRBV7-9 and TRBJ2-1; TRBD1 aligns across 9 bases. The CDR3 extends over 15 amino acids. J lost 8 bases, V lost 3 bases, and 8 bases had no gene match. Germline V gene data show CDR1 as SEHNR and CDR2 as FQNEAQ (reference sequence). CDR3 sequence (DNA): TGTGCCAGCAGCTTTAGGGGACAGGGAGACCATGAGCAGTTCTTC. This gives the protein CASSFRGQGDHEQFF.

This clone was detected once. This chain uses TRBV19 with TRBJ2-5, with D perhaps matching TRBD1 (6 bases). The closer fit of TRBJ2-7 to the DNA end suggests the J call may be wrong. The CDR3 has 15 residues. The germline gives CDR1 LNHDA, CDR2 SQIVND (reference sequence). The CDR3 DNA sequence: TGTGCCAGTAGTCCACGGACAGCTAGCTCCTACGAGCAGTACTTC. Its protein product is CASSPRTASSYEQYF.

This chain joins TRBV4-1 and TRBJ1-3, with D perhaps TRBD1 (5 bases). The germline gives CDR1 MGHRA, CDR2 YSYEKL. This CDR3 is built from 17 residues. The V end lost 3 bases, the J end lost 1 base, and 16 bases lay between the germline ends. The DNA for the CDR3 is TGCGCCAGCAGCCAGTGGGGGGTCAAAGTATCTGGAAACACCATATATTTT. It specifies CASSQWGVKVSGNTIYF.

The table lists this clone with a few counts. This sequence joins TRBV5-1 and TRBJ2-7; the D gene is possibly TRBD1 (5 bases). Trimming removed 2 bases from V and 3 bases from J, with 9 bases in between. CDR1 SGHRS and CDR2 YFSETQ come from the germline V gene. The CDR3 runs to 13 residues. CDR3 in amino acids: CASSFVQGYEQYF. In DNA form, the CDR3 reads TGCGCCAGCAGCTTTGTGCAGGGCTACGAGCAGTACTTC.

The chain links TRBV5-8 to TRBJ2-7; D is perhaps TRBD1 (6 bases). CDR3 length: 13 amino acids. Germline V gene lookup returns CDR1 SGHTS and CDR2 YDEGEE. Trimming left V 1 base short and J 3 bases short, with 8 bases between. This CDR3 is CASSLRTVYEQYF. The CDR3, as DNA: TGTGCCAGCAGCTTGAGGACAGTCTACGAGCAGTACTTC. The variable domain in full, with the rest retrieved from reference TRBV5-8 and TRBJ2-7, is EAGVTQSPTHLIKTRGQQATLRCSPISGHTSVYWYQQALGLGLQFLLWYDEGEERNRGNFPPRFSGRQFPNYSSELNVNALELEDSALYLCASSLRTVYEQYFGPGTRLTVT.

This clone has just one count. Here the CDR3 DNA reads TGTGCCACCAGCATCGACAGGGACGGTCAGCCCCAGCATTTT. This gives the protein CATSIDRDGQPQHF. This sequence joins TRBV15 and TRBJ1-5, with TRBD1 matching 7 bases. Germline-derived CDR1 and CDR2 are LNHNV and YYDKDF (reference sequence). Losses at the gene ends were 4 bases for V and 6 bases for J; bases not matched to a gene: 6. CDR3 length: 14 residues. Full variable domain (rest looked up from reference TRBV15 and TRBJ1-5): DAMVIQNPRYQVTQFGKPVTLSCSQTLNHNVMYWYQQKSSQAPKLLFHYYDKDFNNEADTPDNFQSRRPNTSFCFLDIRSPGLGDTAMYLCATSIDRDGQPQHFGDGTRLSIL.

The V call is TRBV7-9, the J call TRBJ2-5, with 7 bases matching TRBD1. After removal of 2 bases from V and 1 base from J, the junction contained 4 bases not matched to a gene. The CDR3 totals 15 residues. In germline, CDR1 is SEHNR, CDR2 FQNEAQ (reference sequence). CDR3 loop: CASSLMRQGQETQYF. In nucleotides, the CDR3 is TGTGCCAGCAGCTTAATGAGACAGGGCCAAGAGACCCAGTACTTC.

The genes are TRBV7-6 and TRBJ1-5; 9 bases are shared with TRBD1. The germline V gene has CDR1 SGHVS and CDR2 FNYEAQ. The V and J ends lost 4 bases and 7 bases, in that order; junction bases with no gene match: 5. The CDR3 runs to 14 residues. DNA for the CDR3: TGTGCCAGCAGCTCAACAGGGGGCGAGCAGCCCCAGCATTTT. It translates to CASSSTGGEQPQHF.

This clone was counted a few times. Written as DNA, the CDR3 is TGTGCCAGCACCGCAAGACAGGGGGGGGTTTATGGCTACACCTTC. This translates into CASTARQGGVYGYTF. The gene calls are TRBV6-1 and TRBJ1-2; 9 nucleotides line up with TRBD1. Per germline, CDR1 MNHNS and CDR2 SASEGT. Trimming at V came to 7 bases and at J to 5 bases, leaving 11 bases not matched to a gene. The CDR3 consists of 15 residues.